This T cell receptor beta chain was sequenced for a study of response to subunit inactivated influenza vaccine. This CDR3 spans 14 amino acids. V trimming: 5 bases; J trimming: 6 bases; junction bases outside the gene matches: 9. Germline CDR1 is SQVTM and CDR2 is ANQGSEA. Study observations and caveats: With each seasonal influenza vaccination, the authors suggested, few new T cells are recruited.

Points on this clonotype: What it binds is unknown.

TCRdb re-called the RT-PCR reads through MiXCR, storing one row per CDR3 protein. The sample has 200,000 to 300,000 distinct CDR3 sequences; 9% to 15% are singletons. The clonotype originates from a man aged 50 or older who received an inactivated influenza vaccine. The chain links TRBV29-1 to TRBJ1-1, with 10 positions matching TRBD1. The sample here was non-naive T cells sorted from PBMCs, taken 14 to 15 days before vaccination. The CDR3, as DNA: TGCAGCGTTTCTCCGACAGGGGGCGCATCTGAAGCTTTCTTT. Translation: CSVSPTGGASEAFF.